This entry features one T cell receptor (beta chain) sequence. Its antigen specificity is not known. Base qualities were left out, and no much larger clone turns up one base away. The data derive from a study of T cells after posttransplantation cyclophosphamide (dated by TCRdb to 2016 to 2018). Regarding the complete study: T cell repertoire reconstitution was tracked by TRB sequencing after myeloablative bone marrow transplantation in which posttransplantation cyclophosphamide was used as GVHD prophylaxis. Samples from 35 to 45 PTCy-treated patients, along with samples from 16 of their related bone marrow donors, underwent antigen receptor sequencing. Blood from every one of the 34 PTCy patients who had 1-year posttransplant specimens underwent TRB sequencing. Up to roughly 3 additional blood samples from 2 to 5.2 years after transplant were also TRB-sequenced in 3 patients, as was pretransplant blood from a handful of patients. Because TRA and TRB clonality correlated tightly in roughly nine samples, the subsequent TCR analyses were limited to TRB only. Public TRB sequences were compared against a database of over 3,600 sequences linked to responses to pathogens, tumor antigens, self-antigens and alloantigens. What the research found in general, with its limitations: The TRB repertoires of T cells infiltrating skin or the GI tract showed only limited overlap with the TRB repertoires found in blood. Donor-recipient similarity was low at 1-2 months but increased during the first year, and donor CD8+ memory clones often dominated later blood repertoires. Across the roughly 40 patients, TRB clonality was highly associated with recipient CMV seropositivity and CMV reactivation, and diversity with PTCy was similar to that in the CNI/methotrexate controls.

Genomic DNA was the input for TRB sequencing, which was run either with the immunoSEQ assay at survey resolution or with the hsTCRB kit. The paper's processing steps were these. The immunoSEQ software handled initial read processing, and the LymphoSeq R package was used for repertoire analyses. Clonality was computed as 1 minus normalized Shannon entropy, and a Gini coefficient was also calculated for each TRB dataset. Phenotypes of unsorted samples were inferred by mapping TRB sequences from sorted subsets of the recipient or donor onto unsorted samples of the same recipient. This is the immuneACCESS table as TCRdb keeps it, with only in-frame sequences that have V and J called. A part of the clones is gone; compared with another copy, unresolved V genes explain less than half, and the rest is unexplained. V, J and clone size derive from that table, while D and trimming were established from the DNA sequence. Across this sample there are 30,000 or so clones, with 70% to 90% seen only once. Of the sample, 14% to 15% falls within the top ten clones.

The PTCy-treated patients were drawn from a prospective, multi-institutional clinical trial. Peripheral blood and bone marrow mononuclear cells were isolated by Ficoll-Hypaque density centrifugation and cryopreserved. This TCR derives from a woman in her thirties or forties with a blood cancer, CMV-positive, and with a related stem cell donor. Sequencing was performed on PBMCs.

Here is the DNA: TGTGCCAGCAGTACCCCAGTGACAGGGGGCGACGTTAATGGCTACACCTTC. This encodes CASSTPVTGGDVNGYTF. This sequence uses TRBV28 and TRBJ1-2, with TRBD1 matching 10 junction bases. The germline V gene specifies MDHEN as CDR1 and SYDVKM as CDR2. The CDR3 contains 17 residues, cysteine and phenylalanine counted. The sequence is cut down to CDR3 DNA, 51 bases in frame from base 1. Germline trimming: 5 bases from V, 6 bases from J; junction bases outside gene matches: 15.